This passage covers 11 T cell receptor beta chains from one sample sequenced in a study of T cells after yellow fever vaccination. TCRdb re-analysed the 5' RACE reads in MiXCR, keeping a single row per CDR3 protein. The table shows about 340,000 distinct CDR3 sequences, with about 4% occurring only once. The material sequenced was PBMCs, taken 5 days after the yellow fever booster vaccination. Source of these receptors: a man aged 18-30 years who received the YFV17D yellow fever vaccine.

The V and J genes are TRBV10-3 and TRBJ2-1; weak D call: TRBD1 (6 bases). CDR1 and CDR2 from the germline V gene are ENHRY and SYGVKD. The V end was cut by 4 bases, the J end by 14 bases, with 27 bases between. This CDR3 contains 16 residues. CDR3 sequence (DNA): TGTGCCATCAGTGGGACAGAGGGCCCGGCGAGTGTAGGGGAGTTCTTC. This codes for CAISGTEGPASVGEFF.

This chain connects TRBV9 to TRBJ2-5, with D unresolved. Germline CDR1 is SGDLS and CDR2 is YYNGEE. The CDR3 runs 14 residues. V was pared by 0 bases and J by 4 bases, with 10 bases between. The CDR3 is CASSVGSRRETQYF. CDR3 coding DNA: TGTGCCAGCAGCGTAGGGAGCCGAAGAGAGACCCAGTACTTC.

This clonotype was observed at least ten times. The chain uses TRBV11-2 and TRBJ1-2; 8 bases line up with TRBD1. The ends lost 6 bases at V and 6 bases at J; junction bases unmatched: 6. The CDR3 extends over 13 amino acids. Germline V gene data show CDR1 as SGHAT and CDR2 as FQNNGV. CDR3 nucleotide sequence: TGTGCCAGCAGTTTTGACAGGGGCCATGGCTACACCTTC. Translation gives CASSFDRGHGYTF.

The rearrangement uses TRBV28 and TRBJ2-6; TRBD1 aligns across 10 bases. The trim removed 6 bases at V and 4 bases at J, leaving 9 bases unmatched. The germline gives CDR1 MDHEN, CDR2 SYDVKM. CDR3 length: 17 residues. CDR3 sequence reads: CASRPGTGVWGANVLTF. In DNA, the CDR3 is TGTGCCAGCAGGCCCGGGACAGGGGTATGGGGGGCCAACGTCCTGACTTTC.

This clonotype was picked up many times. This chain uses TRBV4-2 with TRBJ1-5; TRBD1 might be the D (5 bases). This CDR3 has 15 amino acids. V shed 0 bases and J shed 6 bases, with 12 bases lying between them. The germline V gene encodes CDR1 LGHNA and CDR2 YNFKEQ. CDR3 nucleotide sequence: TGTGCCAGCAGCCAAGATCTTGGCGGGGGTCAGCCCCAGCATTTT. Its translation is CASSQDLGGGQPQHF.

This clonotype was seen ten or more times. Here the CDR3 reads CASSLSIGQGEETQYF. The CDR3 nucleotides are TGTGCCAGCAGCCTTAGCATTGGACAGGGTGAAGAGACCCAGTACTTC. J is TRBJ2-5 and V is TRBV7-2; 8 bases match TRBD1. V dropped 5 bases and J dropped 3; count of bases not matched to a gene: 11. The CDR3 is 16 residues long. Germline assignment: CDR1 SGHTA and CDR2 FQGNSA. The entire variable domain, with the rest obtained from reference TRBV7-2 and TRBJ2-5, is as follows: GAGVSQSPSNKVTEKGKDVELRCDPISGHTALYWYRQSLGQGLEFLIYFQGNSAPDKSGLPSDRFSAERTGGSVSTLTIQRTQQEDSAVYLCASSLSIGQGEETQYFGPGTRLLVL.

This clonotype showed up just a few times. CDR3 sequence reads: CASSLRQLRDTQYF. As DNA, the CDR3 is TGTGCCAGCAGTTTAAGGCAGCTAAGGGATACGCAGTATTTT. The chain combines TRBV12-3 or TRBV12-4 with TRBJ2-3, with D hard to call. This CDR3 spans 14 amino acids. Between the trimmed V and J ends, which lost 2 bases and 6 bases, there was a span of 12 bases.

This chain links TRBV20-1 with TRBJ1-3; possible D gene TRBD1, 5 bases. V lost 1 base to trimming and J lost 8 bases, with 15 bases between them. Germline loops: CDR1 DFQATT, CDR2 SNEGSKA (reference sequence). The CDR3 has 14 residues. Written as DNA, the CDR3 is TGCAGTGCTAGAGCGGGGGATGCGGGACACACCATATATTTT. Translation gives CSARAGDAGHTIYF.

J is TRBJ2-7 and V is TRBV4-3; TRBD2 agrees at 9 bases. Germline V CDR1 and CDR2: LGHNA, YSLEER. V dropped 0 bases and J dropped 2; count of bases not matched to a gene: 5. CDR3 length: 16 residues. CDR3 DNA sequence: TGCGCCAGCAGCCAAGATTGGGCGGGGGGGACCTACGAGCAGTACTTC. This codes for CASSQDWAGGTYEQYF.

This chain connects TRBV20-1 to TRBJ2-1, with D possibly being TRBD2 (6 bases). The ends were cut back, 5 bases at V and 4 bases at J, with 15 bases in the middle. Germline CDR1 is DFQATT and CDR2 is SNEGSKA (reference sequence). The CDR3 covers 14 residues. For the CDR3, the DNA is TGCAGTGCTGACGGGGGTGCGGTGTACAATGAGCAGTTCTTC. As protein: CSADGGAVYNEQFF.

This clonotype showed up many times. The V call is TRBV5-1, the J call TRBJ2-5; D is perhaps TRBD1 or TRBD2 (6 bases each). The germline V and J ends were trimmed by 3 bases and 1 base, with 19 bases remaining between them. CDR1 SGHRS and CDR2 YFSETQ come from the germline V gene. This CDR3 is 17 amino acids long. CDR3 in DNA: TGCGCCAGCAGCTCAGCTAGGGGGGAGGAGTTCCAAGAGACCCAGTACTTC. Encoded protein: CASSSARGEEFQETQYF.